The 8 T cell receptor beta chains reported below all come from one sample, sequenced in a study of early T cells in non-severe SARS-CoV-2 infection (dated by TCRdb to about 2021). Libraries were built with 5' RACE. TCRdb lists the instrument as NextSeq 500. The raw public reads went through TCRdb reprocessing: fastp at Q25, MiXCR clone calling, in-frame beta chains kept. Each record represents a unique CDR3 protein, reported with the most common genes and DNA among its rows. Across this sample there are 60,000 or so distinct CDR3 sequences, with approximately 9.9% seen only once. Less than 25% of the sample comes from the top ten. The specimen sequenced was whole blood. The receptors come from an adult who was a healthcare worker with PCR-confirmed SARS-CoV-2 infection or an uninfected control (not recorded which).

V is TRBV7-9 and J is TRBJ2-3, with TRBD1 matching 7 bases. Trimming removed 5 bases from V and 6 bases from J; junction bases left unmatched: 11. The CDR3 has 15 amino acids. The germline V gene encodes CDR1 SEHNR and CDR2 FQNEAQ (reference sequence). CDR3 protein: CASSLLKGAGDTQYF. The CDR3 DNA sequence: TGTGCCAGCAGCCTACTGAAGGGGGCAGGGGATACGCAGTATTTT.

This sequence joins TRBV27 and TRBJ2-5, with 11 nucleotides matching TRBD2. Per germline, CDR1 MNHEY and CDR2 SMNVEV (reference sequence). V shed 3 bases and J 13 bases; nucleotides not matched to a gene: 10. This CDR3 region has 14 residues. As DNA, the CDR3 is TGTGCCAGCAGTTTCGTTAGCGGGGGGGCAAATCCGTACTTC. Translation: CASSFVSGGANPYF.

This clonotype appeared a few times. The chain employs TRBV18 and TRBJ1-3; D is unclear. The V and J ends lost 5 bases and 7 bases respectively, with 9 bases between them. This CDR3 is 12 amino acids long. Germline V gene lookup returns CDR1 KGHSH and CDR2 LQKENI. CDR3 sequence: CASSSDWNTIYF. The CDR3 nucleotides read TGTGCCAGCTCATCTGACTGGAACACCATATATTTT.

The chain employs TRBV28 and TRBJ2-5; no clear D. The CDR3 loop spans 15 amino acids. CDR1 and CDR2 (germline): MDHEN, SYDVKM. Trimming stripped 6 bases from V and 3 bases from J, with 17 bases between. The DNA for the CDR3 is TGTGCCAGCAGGACCCACGGCCCGAGGAAAGAGACCCAGTACTTC. It yields the protein CASRTHGPRKETQYF.

The table lists this clonotype with many counts. The chain joins TRBV12-3 or TRBV12-4 to TRBJ2-7, with TRBD1 matching 12 bases. The CDR3 extends over 16 amino acids. V shed 6 bases and J 5 bases; nucleotides not matched to a gene: 11. CDR3: CASSPPGQGAVHEQYF. The CDR3, as DNA: TGTGCCAGCAGCCCCCCGGGACAGGGGGCAGTGCACGAGCAGTACTTC.

The genes are TRBV18 and TRBJ1-1, with D uncertain. CDR1 and CDR2 (germline): KGHSH, LQKENI. The CDR3 loop spans 14 amino acids. Trimming stripped 4 bases from V and 5 bases from J, with 14 bases between. The CDR3 region is CASSREQVGTEAFF. The CDR3, as DNA: TGTGCCAGCTCACGGGAGCAGGTAGGAACTGAAGCTTTCTTT.

A few counts support this clonotype. V usage is TRBV7-8 and J usage is TRBJ1-2; TRBD1 might be the D (6 bases). Germline V gives CDR1 SGHVS, CDR2 FQNEAQ. Trimming pared 4 bases from V and 7 bases from J, leaving 22 bases between. CDR3 length: 16 residues. CDR3 in DNA: TGTGCCAGCAGCTCATCCCCAAGGCGGGGGGCATCTGGCTACACCTTC. Translating gives CASSSSPRRGASGYTF.

The sample holds many counts of this clonotype. The chain recombines TRBV13 with TRBJ2-3; D unresolved. Trimming cost V 1 base and J 4 bases, with 3 bases left between them. Per the germline V gene, CDR1 is PRHDT and CDR2 is FYEKMQ (reference sequence). CDR3 size: 12 residues. The CDR3 sequence: CASSLVADTQYF. In nucleotides, the CDR3 is TGTGCCAGCAGCTTAGTCGCAGATACGCAGTATTTT.